The T cell receptor (beta chain) under discussion was sequenced for a study of blood T cell repertoires in COVID-19. From germline, CDR1 is SGHTS and CDR2 YDEGEE. The CDR3 loop spans 17 amino acids. Losses at the gene ends were 4 bases for V and 5 bases for J; bases not matched to a gene: 10. Data came from immunoSEQ multiplex PCR; TCRdb stores just in-frame clones and leaves some out. The sample records 200,000 to 300,000 clones, roughly 80% being singletons. J is TRBJ2-5 and V is TRBV5-8; 14 nucleotides line up with TRBD2. The TCR sequence derives from a woman of 80 years or more with acute or convalescent COVID-19. The material sequenced was peripheral blood. The CDR3 nucleotides are TGTGCCAGCAGCCGTTCCGGGACTAGCGGGGGAGGGGAGACCCAGTACTTC. Its translation: CASSRSGTSGGGETQYF.